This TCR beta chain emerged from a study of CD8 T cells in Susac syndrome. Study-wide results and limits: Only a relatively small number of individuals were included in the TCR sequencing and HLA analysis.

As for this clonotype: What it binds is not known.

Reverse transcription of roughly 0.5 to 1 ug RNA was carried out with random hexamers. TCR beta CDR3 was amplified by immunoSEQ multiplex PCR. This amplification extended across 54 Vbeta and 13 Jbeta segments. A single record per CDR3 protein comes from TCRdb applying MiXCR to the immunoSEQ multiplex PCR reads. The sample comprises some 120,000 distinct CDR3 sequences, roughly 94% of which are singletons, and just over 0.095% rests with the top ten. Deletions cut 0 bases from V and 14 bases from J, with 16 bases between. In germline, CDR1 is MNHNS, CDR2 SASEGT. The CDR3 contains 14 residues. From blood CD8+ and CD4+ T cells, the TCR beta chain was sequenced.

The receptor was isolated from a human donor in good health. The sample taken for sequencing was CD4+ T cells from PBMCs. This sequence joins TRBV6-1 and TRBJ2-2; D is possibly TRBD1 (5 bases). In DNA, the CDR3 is TGTGCCAGCAGTGAAGCGGTACAGGACCCGTCCCTGTTTTTT. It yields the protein CASSEAVQDPSLFF.